Listed here are 20 T cell receptor beta chains from one sample, sequenced in a study of human T cells and chemical hapten exposure. TCRdb passed the RACE reads through MiXCR, listing each CDR3 protein once. The top ten hold 2% to 2.5% of the sample, which has roughly 380,000 distinct CDR3 sequences, 4% to 5.5% seen once. Time point described: patch test 1, 2 weeks after DPC sensitization. Treatment defined: therapeutic diphenylcyclopropenone sensitization with weekly scalp DPC. This sample comprised whole blood, obtained in connection with sensitization to the hapten diphenylcyclopropenone (DPC). These receptors were taken from a woman aged 45-59 years with alopecia areata. Some clones in this sample may be carry-over from other donors' samples.

The rearrangement joins TRBV7-6 to TRBJ2-7; 7 bases fit TRBD1. The trim removed 0 bases at V and 4 bases at J, leaving 3 bases unmatched. CDR1 is SGHVS, CDR2 FNYEAQ, per germline. The CDR3 loop spans 14 amino acids. The CDR3 loop is CASSLASRGYEQYF. CDR3 coding DNA: TGTGCCAGCAGCTTAGCGAGCAGGGGGTACGAGCAGTACTTC.

The V gene is TRBV5-1, the J gene TRBJ2-1, with a tentative D call TRBD2 (6 bases). Germline loops: CDR1 SGHRS, CDR2 YFSETQ. The CDR3 contains 16 residues. Trimming took off 4 bases at V and 2 bases at J, with 16 bases between the two ends. This CDR3 is CASSPGTGGAYNEQFF. CDR3 sequence (DNA): TGCGCCAGCAGCCCGGGGACGGGCGGGGCCTACAATGAGCAGTTCTTC.

This clonotype was recorded at least ten times. The chain joins TRBV6-1 to TRBJ2-3, with 8 bases lining up with TRBD1. The CDR3 runs 15 residues. The V segment lost 7 bases and the J segment 4 bases; nucleotides outside the gene matches: 10. Germline lookup yields CDR1 MNHNS and CDR2 SASEGT. CDR3 region: CASTAGQGGPDTQYF. As DNA, the CDR3 is TGTGCCAGCACTGCAGGACAGGGAGGCCCAGATACGCAGTATTTT.

The chain has TRBV30 and TRBJ1-1, with D possibly matching TRBD1 (5 bases). Germline lookup yields CDR1 GTSNPN and CDR2 SVGIG (reference sequence). V was clipped by 5 bases and J by 1 base, with 14 bases between them. The CDR3 spans 14 residues. CDR3 sequence: CAWGQGHSNTEAFF. The CDR3, as DNA: TGTGCCTGGGGTCAAGGACACTCGAACACTGAAGCTTTCTTT.

This clonotype was seen a handful of times. V and J are TRBV7-9 and TRBJ2-7; D gene unclear. The ends were cut back, 0 bases at V and 4 bases at J, with 13 bases in the middle. The CDR3 loop spans 15 amino acids. In germline, CDR1 is SEHNR, CDR2 FQNEAQ (reference sequence). The DNA for the CDR3 is TGTGCCAGCAGCTTAGCCGACTCCACCCGGTACGAGCAGTACTTC. This gives the protein CASSLADSTRYEQYF.

This clonotype has at least ten counts. V is TRBV12-3 or TRBV12-4 and J is TRBJ2-3, with TRBD2 matching over 7 bases. CDR3 size: 14 residues. J was trimmed by 1 base and V by 6 bases; bases with no gene match: 4. This CDR3 is CASSTAGGTDTQYF. DNA of the CDR3: TGTGCCAGCAGCACTGCGGGGGGCACAGATACGCAGTATTTT.

This clonotype was counted only a few times. V gene TRBV28 combines with J gene TRBJ2-7; TRBD1 matches at 9 bases. The CDR3 has 19 amino acids. The V gene end was trimmed by 4 bases and the J gene end by 2 bases; junction bases not matched to a gene: 18. Germline assignment: CDR1 MDHEN and CDR2 SYDVKM. CDR3 amino acids: CASSSSTGQGFYFAYEQYF. DNA for the CDR3: TGTGCCAGCAGTTCCTCTACCGGACAGGGGTTTTACTTTGCCTACGAGCAGTACTTC.

This clonotype was seen a few times. The V gene is TRBV3-1, the J gene TRBJ2-7; the D gene is possibly TRBD2 (6 bases). Germline assignment: CDR1 LGHDT and CDR2 YNNKEL (reference sequence). CDR3 size: 15 residues. Trimming stripped 1 base from V and 3 bases from J, with 13 bases between. The CDR3 region is CASSQGAGGLYEQYF. CDR3 bases: TGTGCCAGCAGCCAAGGAGCGGGCGGACTCTACGAGCAGTACTTC.

This clonotype turned up a few times. The chain couples TRBV7-2 to TRBJ1-1; D call uncertain. V lost 4 bases, J lost 2 bases, and 8 bases lay in between. Per germline, CDR1 SGHTA and CDR2 FQGNSA. The CDR3 is made up of 13 amino acids. CDR3 nucleotide sequence: TGTGCCAGCAGCTATAAGCGAAACACTGAAGCTTTCTTT. This translates into CASSYKRNTEAFF.

Many counts were recorded for this clonotype. The V and J genes are TRBV3-1 and TRBJ2-7; D call uncertain. This CDR3 has 14 amino acids. Germline-derived CDR1 and CDR2 are LGHDT and YNNKEL (reference sequence). Trimming shortened V by 3 bases and J by 2 bases, and 11 bases separated the two germline ends. DNA for the CDR3: TGTGCCAGCAGCCATCCCGCCAGGACCTACGAGCAGTACTTC. This gives the protein CASSHPARTYEQYF.

This chain joins TRBV4-2 and TRBJ1-4, with D possibly being TRBD1 (6 bases). Deletions cut 3 bases from V and 8 bases from J, with 16 bases between. Germline assignment: CDR1 LGHNA and CDR2 YNFKEQ. The CDR3 spans 15 residues. The DNA for the CDR3 is TGTGCCAGCAGCCAGCAGACAGGCGGGGAAGAAAAACTGTTTTTT. Its protein product is CASSQQTGGEEKLFF.

The J gene is TRBJ2-2, the V gene TRBV12-3 or TRBV12-4; D is unresolved. Trimming left V 6 bases short and J 2 bases short, with 7 bases between. The CDR3 is 13 residues long. For the CDR3, the DNA is TGTGCCAGCAGGGATGATAACACCGGGGAGCTGTTTTTT. It translates to CASRDDNTGELFF.

This clonotype came up many times. The chain combines TRBV27 with TRBJ2-5; 9 bases align to TRBD1. CDR1 is MNHEY, CDR2 SMNVEV, per germline (reference sequence). The length of the CDR3 is 15 residues. The V segment lost 5 bases and the J segment 0 bases; nucleotides outside the gene matches: 4. CDR3: CASSPGTGNQETQYF. CDR3 DNA: TGTGCCAGCAGTCCCGGGACAGGGAACCAAGAGACCCAGTACTTC.

V gene TRBV3-1 combines with J gene TRBJ2-2; D gene ambiguous. Germline-derived CDR1 and CDR2 are LGHDT and YNNKEL (reference sequence). The length of the CDR3 is 13 residues. V shed 4 bases and J shed 4 bases, with 7 bases lying between them. For the CDR3, the DNA is TGTGCCAGCAGCCCTTTGGCCACCGGGGAGCTGTTTTTT. This translates into CASSPLATGELFF.

This clonotype has at least ten counts. The rearrangement links TRBV18 to TRBJ1-5; D is undetermined. The CDR3 is made up of 13 amino acids. V was cut by 6 bases and J by 4 bases, with 10 bases left in between. The germline V gene encodes CDR1 KGHSH and CDR2 LQKENI. The CDR3 reads CASSPSGNQPQHF. CDR3 nucleotides: TGTGCCAGCTCCCCGTCGGGGAATCAGCCCCAGCATTTT.

There are many counts of this clonotype. This chain uses TRBV12-3 or TRBV12-4 with TRBJ2-5; perhaps TRBD1 as D (5 bases). Trimming pared 5 bases from V and 5 bases from J, leaving 18 bases between. There are 15 residues in the CDR3. The DNA of the CDR3 is TGTGCCAGCAGTCGGCCGGACAATAAACTCGAGACCCAGTACTTC. This codes for CASSRPDNKLETQYF.

This clonotype was detected ten times or more. The chain is built from TRBV20-1 and TRBJ1-2; no clear D. The CDR3 has 10 residues. Germline V CDR1 and CDR2: DFQATT, SNEGSKA (reference sequence). V lost 1 base, J lost 12 bases, and 9 bases lay in between. The CDR3 nucleotides read TGCAGTGCTAGAGTTACCGCTGACACCTTC. The encoded protein is CSARVTADTF.

This clonotype occurred many times. The V gene is TRBV12-3 or TRBV12-4, the J gene TRBJ1-5; D is ambiguous. Trimming removed 6 bases from V and 0 bases from J, with 12 bases in between. This CDR3 is built from 15 residues. The CDR3 sequence is CASRSTEYSNQPQHF. The CDR3 DNA is TGTGCCAGCAGATCGACCGAATATAGCAATCAGCCCCAGCATTTT.

V gene TRBV7-2 combines with J gene TRBJ1-6; a weak D match, TRBD1 (5 bases). V was shortened by 3 bases and J by 10 bases, with 22 bases between the two germline ends. Germline V gives CDR1 SGHTA, CDR2 FQGNSA. CDR3 size: 17 residues. The CDR3 coding sequence is TGTGCCAGCAGCTTGATGGGACGGGTTGATGTTGCGTCACCCCTCCACTTT. Translated: CASSLMGRVDVASPLHF.

This clonotype was detected a few times. This rearrangement joins TRBV7-2 to TRBJ2-3; D unresolved. The germline V and J ends were trimmed by 5 bases and 0 bases, with 12 bases remaining between them. Germline loops: CDR1 SGHTA, CDR2 FQGNSA. This CDR3 spans 15 amino acids. CDR3 bases: TGTGCCAGCAGCGTAGAGGTCGGAAGCACAGATACGCAGTATTTT. This translates into CASSVEVGSTDTQYF.